This T cell receptor (beta chain) was documented in a study of T cells after yellow fever vaccination. This CDR3 contains 14 residues. V lost 0 bases and J lost 4, with 10 bases in between. Germline V gives CDR1 SGDLS, CDR2 YYNGEE. This clonotype occurred many times. The antigen is undetermined. 5'RACE template switching added a universal primer site and UMIs to TCR cDNA. TCRdb independently ran MiXCR on the 5' RACE reads; one entry per CDR3 protein. The sample comprises 60,000 to 85,000 distinct CDR3 sequences, approximately 7% of which are singletons, and about 40% rests with the top ten. Study outcomes and limitations: Contamination of FACS-sorted repertoires by abundant clonotypes from the bulk population could occur.

The TCR sequence derives from a man aged 18 to 30 who received the YFV17D yellow fever vaccine. The source was CD8+ T cells sorted from PBMCs, collected roughly 45 days after the first yellow fever vaccination. The chain combines TRBV9 with TRBJ1-1, with unresolved D. Here the CDR3 reads CASSVAGWGTEAFF. CDR3 in DNA: TGTGCCAGCAGCGTAGCTGGATGGGGCACTGAAGCTTTCTTT.